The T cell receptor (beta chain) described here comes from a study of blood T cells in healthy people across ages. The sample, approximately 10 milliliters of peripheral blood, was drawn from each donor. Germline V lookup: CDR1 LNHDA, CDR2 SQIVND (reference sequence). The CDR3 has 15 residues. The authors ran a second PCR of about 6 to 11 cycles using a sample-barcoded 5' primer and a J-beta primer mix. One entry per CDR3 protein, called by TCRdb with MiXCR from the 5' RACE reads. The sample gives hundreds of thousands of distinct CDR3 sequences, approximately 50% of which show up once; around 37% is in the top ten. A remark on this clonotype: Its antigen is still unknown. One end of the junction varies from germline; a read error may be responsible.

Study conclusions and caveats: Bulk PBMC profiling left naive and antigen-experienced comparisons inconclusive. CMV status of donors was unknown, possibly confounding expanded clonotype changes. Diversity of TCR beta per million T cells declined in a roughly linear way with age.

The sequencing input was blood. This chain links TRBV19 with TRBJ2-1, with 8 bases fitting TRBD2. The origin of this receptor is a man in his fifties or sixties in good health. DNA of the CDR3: TGTGCCAGTAGCTTAACTAGCGGAGCTCGCAATGGGCAGTTCTTC. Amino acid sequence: CASSLTSGARNGQFF.